This T cell receptor (beta chain) stems from a study of shared T cell receptors in the human thymus (dated by TCRdb to the early 2020s). Regarding the complete study: The study examined how self-reactive, shared T-cell receptor alpha chains are generated in the human thymus.

V is cut back by 4 bases and J by 1 base, with 7 bases in the junction unmatched. The germline V gene encodes CDR1 LGHNA and CDR2 YSLEER. Reading from cysteine to phenylalanine, the CDR3 counts 18 amino acids. The entry retains the CDR3 DNA only, 54 bases that are in frame from base 1. Libraries were prepared through the immunoSEQ multiplex PCR assay. The clones in this table, taken by TCRdb from immuneACCESS, are in-frame only. Not every clone is retained; where verified, under half of the shortfall comes from an unresolved V gene, and the cause of the rest is unknown. The sample data list some 640,000 clones, and about 89% of these were observed just once. The top ten constitute over 0.008% of the sample. On this clone itself: It has no known antigen specificity. No qualities accompany the bases; no much larger clone lies one base away.

These data were also reused for a study on human thymus T cells. The second study also describes: The donors were immunologically healthy infants in Finland who had open corrective cardiac surgery for congenital heart defects. Thymus tissue was obtained as surgical resects removed during corrective cardiac surgery. Usage of V and J gene segments appeared to be biased in both the thymic and the peripheral blood repertoires. Highly overlapping thymic TCR repertoires among unrelated individuals were reported in the related research. The study described the TCR alpha and beta repertoires in about 8 infant thymus samples and a handful of matching peripheral blood samples. Donor ages ranging from about 6 to 250 days were recorded, and more than five male and two female infants were included in the cohort. Thymocytes were freed from the tissue by mechanical means and kept at -70 degrees C as pellets of roughly 9.5-31 million cells. A QIAsymphony instrument was used to extract genomic DNA from frozen cell pellets. The immunoSEQ multiplex PCR assay was used to amplify the TCRB and TCRAD loci from a standardized amount of quality-controlled genomic DNA. The V(D)J region was spanned by amplicons of a length sufficient to cover the CDR3 and to identify V and J genes. Through the commercial immunoSEQ service, the amplicons were sequenced on an Illumina platform. Primer bias and sequencing errors were corrected as previously described, and TCRAD and TCRB were defined on the basis of the IMGT database. Repertoires were analysed with immunoSEQ Analyzer 3.0 and VDJTools, covering basic statistics, V/J segment usage, diversity estimates, rarefaction and pairwise overlap. Diversity was estimated with Chao1, ChaoE, Efron-Thisted, Shannon and inverse Simpson indices, and also on datasets down-sampled to the smallest sample. Repertoire overlap used strict matching of CDR3 nucleotide sequence, V gene and J gene, with Jaccard-based multidimensional scaling clustering. On average, about 810,000 unique TCRB clonotypes were obtained from thymus samples, compared with 80,000 to 85,000 from blood samples.

The chain links TRBV4-3 with TRBJ2-3, with TRBD2 matching 14 junction bases. The sample comprised thymocytes. This TCR was sampled from a boy less than two years old with a congenital heart defect. Donor details come from another sample of the same person, matched by shared clones. The nucleotide sequence reads as follows: TGCGCCAGCAGCCTACGGACTAGCGGGAGGCCCGGCACAGATACGCAGTATTTT. Translated, it gives CASSLRTSGRPGTDTQYF.